What follows are 31 T cell receptor beta chains derived from one specimen sequenced in a study of blood T cell repertoires in COVID-19. TCRdb's table, derived via immunoSEQ multiplex PCR, lists solely in-frame clones and lacks some. The sample includes 380,000 or so clones, around 84% of them seen just once. The sequenced sample was peripheral blood. The receptors come from a human donor with acute or convalescent COVID-19. The donor label of this sample is uncertain.

V and J are TRBV6-5 and TRBJ2-5; TRBD2 matches at 7 bases. J lost 6 bases, V lost 3 bases, and 4 bases had no gene match. The germline V gene has CDR1 MNHEY and CDR2 SVGAGI. CDR3 length equals 13 residues. CDR3 sequence (DNA): TGTGCCAGCAGTTATGGGGGGGAGCAGACCCAGTACTTC. Its protein product is CASSYGGEQTQYF.

CDR3 bases: TGTGCCATCAGTTTGACAGGGCAGACTGAAGCTTTCTTT. Its protein is CAISLTGQTEAFF. The gene calls are TRBV10-3 and TRBJ1-1; 7 positions match TRBD1. The ends lost 5 bases at V and 5 bases at J; junction bases unmatched: 5. Germline CDR1 ENHRY, CDR2 SYGVKD. The CDR3 spans 13 residues.

The CDR3 DNA is TGTGCCAGCAGCAAACAGGGGGCAGGCGGCTACACCTTC. Translation gives CASSKQGAGGYTF. V gene TRBV6-6 combines with J gene TRBJ1-2; TRBD1 matches 9 bases. CDR3 length: 13 residues. With V trimmed by 6 bases and J by 8 bases, 7 bases remained unmatched. The germline gives CDR1 MNHNY, CDR2 SVGAGI (reference sequence).

This chain joins TRBV6-5 and TRBJ1-1, with a weak D call TRBD1 (6 bases). The CDR3 sequence is 15 residues long. Between the trimmed V and J ends, which lost 6 bases and 1 base, there was a span of 15 bases. Germline V gives CDR1 MNHEY, CDR2 SVGAGI. The CDR3 bases are TGTGCCAGCAGCGCGGGGGGCGCGAAGAACACTGAAGCTTTCTTT. Translated, it gives CASSAGGAKNTEAFF.

This clone has just a few counts. This chain uses TRBV6-6 with TRBJ2-7; D perhaps matches TRBD2 (5 bases). This CDR3 is built from 14 residues. Trimming removed 2 bases at V and 2 bases at J, with 10 bases between. CDR1 is MNHNY and CDR2 is SVGAGI in the germline V gene (reference sequence). In DNA form, the CDR3 reads TGTGCCAGCAGTTACAGCGGCAAGACCTACGAGCAGTACTTC. Translating it yields CASSYSGKTYEQYF.

The V call is TRBV30, the J call TRBJ1-2; 12 bases are a match to TRBD1. The CDR3 extends over 17 amino acids. V lost 3 bases, J lost 8 bases, and 16 bases stayed unmatched. CDR1 is GTSNPN and CDR2 is SVGIG in the germline V gene (reference sequence). The CDR3 nucleotides read TGTGCCTGGAGAATAAGAGGTGGGACAGGGGGCGCGGGAGGCTACACCTTC. Protein sequence: CAWRIRGGTGGAGGYTF. Full variable domain (outside the CDR3, taken from reference TRBV30 and TRBJ1-2): SQTIHQWPATLVQPVGSPLSLECTVEGTSNPNLYWYRQAAGRGLQLLFYSVGIGQISSEVPQNLSASRPQDRQFILSSKKLLLSDSGFYLCAWRIRGGTGGAGGYTFGSGTRLTVV.

The chain couples TRBV7-6 to TRBJ2-7, with 10 bases matching TRBD2. Germline CDR1 reads SGHVS; CDR2 reads FNYEAQ. The junction had 8 bases not matched to a gene; V was cut back by 2 bases and J by 7 bases. The CDR3 sequence is 15 residues long. The CDR3 loop reads CASSLFLAGEGEQYF. CDR3 bases: TGTGCCAGCAGCTTATTTCTAGCGGGAGAGGGGGAGCAGTACTTC.

The chain is built from TRBV5-1 and TRBJ2-5, with D tentatively TRBD2 (5 bases). CDR1 SGHRS and CDR2 YFSETQ come from the germline V gene. This CDR3 comprises 14 residues. V was shortened by 2 bases and J by 5 bases, with 13 bases between the two germline ends. The DNA for the CDR3 is TGCGCCAGCAGCTTCGGCGGGTCTATGGAGACCCAGTACTTC. Amino acid sequence: CASSFGGSMETQYF.

The CDR3 here is CASMISQETQYF. DNA for the CDR3: TGTGCCAGCATGATCAGTCAAGAGACCCAGTACTTC. The chain employs TRBV6-5 and TRBJ2-5; D is ambiguous. The CDR3 is 12 residues long. Trimming shortened V by 7 bases and J by 2 bases, and 8 bases separated the two germline ends. Germline V CDR1 and CDR2: MNHEY, SVGAGI.

The chain couples TRBV29-1 to TRBJ2-5, with TRBD2 matching over 11 bases. Per germline, CDR1 SQVTM and CDR2 ANQGSEA. V lost 8 bases to trimming and J lost 4 bases; unmatched junction nucleotides: 9. The CDR3 contains 14 residues. The CDR3: CSTIAGGIAETQYF. The CDR3 bases are TGCAGCACCATAGCGGGGGGGATCGCAGAGACCCAGTACTTC.

This clone came up once. The chain links TRBV3-1 (or the pseudogene TRBV3-2) to TRBJ2-3; D is undetermined. CDR1 is LGHDT, CDR2 YNNKEL, per germline (reference sequence). V was clipped by 5 bases and J by 6 bases, with 9 bases between them. The CDR3 contains 12 residues. CDR3 bases: TGTGCCAGCAGCACCATGCGGGATACGCAGTATTTT. As protein: CASSTMRDTQYF.

This clone was seen more than once but under ten times. This chain connects TRBV7-9 to TRBJ2-3, with D possibly matching TRBD2 (5 bases). V was cut by 5 bases and J by 0 bases, with 9 bases left in between. CDR3 size: 14 residues. Germline V lookup: CDR1 SEHNR, CDR2 FQNEAQ (reference sequence). The DNA for the CDR3 is TGTGCCAGCAGCCGCGGACTGAGCACAGATACGCAGTATTTT. Amino acid sequence: CASSRGLSTDTQYF.

The chain couples TRBV9 to TRBJ1-1; a possible D gene is TRBD1 (5 bases). The V gene lost 9 bases and the J gene lost 3 bases, with 12 bases spanning the gap. In germline, CDR1 is SGDLS, CDR2 YYNGEE. The CDR3 is 12 residues long. DNA for the CDR3: TGTGCCATCCAATGGGGGGACACTGAAGCTTTCTTT. This sequence encodes CAIQWGDTEAFF.

This rearrangement joins TRBV2 to TRBJ2-1; D possibly corresponds to TRBD2 (6 bases). This CDR3 contains 15 residues. V lost 3 bases and J lost 4, with 13 bases in between. Germline CDR1 and CDR2: SNHLY and FYNNEI. The CDR3 DNA reads TGTGCCAGCAGTGATAGCGGTTGGACGTACAATGAGCAGTTCTTC. Translation: CASSDSGWTYNEQFF.

The chain links TRBV18 to TRBJ1-1; 8 bases are shared with TRBD1. CDR1 and CDR2 from the germline V gene are KGHSH and LQKENI. The J segment lost 8 bases and the V segment lost 5 bases, leaving 4 bases of the junction unmatched. The CDR3 consists of 12 residues. The CDR3 nucleotides are TGTGCCAGCTCATCTGACAGGGGAGAAGCTTTCTTT. Translation gives CASSSDRGEAFF.

J is TRBJ1-1 and V is TRBV28; 9 nucleotides agree with TRBD1. The V gene end was trimmed by 5 bases and the J gene end by 1 base; junction bases not matched to a gene: 2. The CDR3 consists of 14 residues. CDR1 and CDR2 from the germline V gene are MDHEN and SYDVKM. The CDR3 reads CASSTGGWNTEAFF. The CDR3 DNA follows: TGTGCCAGCAGTACAGGGGGCTGGAACACTGAAGCTTTCTTT.

J is TRBJ1-5 and V is TRBV6-8; the D gene is possibly TRBD1 (5 bases). CDR3 size: 18 residues. CDR1 and CDR2 (germline): MNHGY, SAAAGT. Trimming removed 7 bases at V and 0 bases at J, with 22 bases between. The CDR3 region is CASTNRSDPCYSNQPQHF. The CDR3 coding sequence is TGTGCCAGCACCAACAGGTCAGACCCGTGCTATAGCAATCAGCCCCAGCATTTT.

The rearrangement links TRBV7-8 to TRBJ2-3; D remains unclear. This CDR3 has 15 amino acids. V was cut by 2 bases and J by 6 bases, with 15 bases left in between. Per germline, CDR1 SGHVS and CDR2 FQNEAQ. CDR3 region: CASSLTELLGDTQYF. CDR3 bases: TGTGCCAGCAGCTTAACGGAGCTACTTGGGGATACGCAGTATTTT.

This clone was picked up one time. This rearrangement joins TRBV6-6 to TRBJ2-1; weak D call: TRBD1 (7 bases). CDR1 is MNHNY and CDR2 is SVGAGI in the germline V gene (reference sequence). The CDR3 has 13 amino acids. Trimming took off 6 bases at V and 7 bases at J, with 13 bases between the two ends. CDR3 sequence: CASRRTGGNEQFF. CDR3 nucleotide sequence: TGTGCCAGCAGACGGACAGGAGGGAATGAGCAGTTCTTC.

CDR3 DNA sequence: TGTGCCAGCAGTGCCCCTAGCGTCAATGAGCAGTTCTTC. Its translation: CASSAPSVNEQFF. The chain carries TRBV2 and TRBJ2-1, with a tentative D call TRBD2 (6 bases). Germline V gives CDR1 SNHLY, CDR2 FYNNEI. V was cut by 4 bases and J by 6 bases, with 10 bases left in between. CDR3 length: 13 residues.

CDR3 DNA: TGTGCCAGTAGTATATATTCTCTGAGGAGCTTCTATGGCTACACCTTC. This codes for CASSIYSLRSFYGYTF. The rearrangement uses TRBV19 and TRBJ1-2; D uncertain. CDR1 and CDR2 from the germline V gene are LNHDA and SQIVND (reference sequence). V lost 2 bases and J 4 bases, leaving 17 bases between the germline ends. The CDR3 extends over 16 amino acids.

This clone was observed a handful of times. The chain links TRBV28 to TRBJ2-3, with 14 bases fitting TRBD2. The J segment lost 6 bases and the V segment lost 4 bases, leaving 18 bases of the junction unmatched. The CDR3 extends over 20 amino acids. Germline CDR1 and CDR2: MDHEN and SYDVKM. DNA of the CDR3: TGTGCCAGCAGTTACCCCTCTAGGGGACTAGCGGGGGACGGTGTGGATACGCAGTATTTT. This codes for CASSYPSRGLAGDGVDTQYF. The complete variable domain, with remaining parts taken from reference TRBV28 and TRBJ2-3, reads DVKVTQSSRYLVKRTGEKVFLECVQDMDHENMFWYRQDPGLGLRLIYFSYDVKMKEKGDIPEGYSVSREKKERFSLILESASTNQTSMYLCASSYPSRGLAGDGVDTQYFGPGTRLTVL.

V and J are TRBV6-4 and TRBJ1-1; no firm D call. The V gene lost 0 bases and the J gene lost 10 bases, with 12 bases spanning the gap. CDR1 and CDR2 (germline): MRHNA, SNTAGT. The CDR3 is 13 residues long. CDR3 in DNA: TGTGCCAGCAGTGACTCGGCGGGGAACGGAGCTTTCTTT. It is translated as CASSDSAGNGAFF.

The chain joins TRBV10-1 to TRBJ1-2, with 9 bases fitting TRBD1. There are 16 residues in the CDR3. Germline CDR1 and CDR2: WNHNN and SYGVQD (reference sequence). Unmatched junction bases numbered 15, after V lost 9 bases and J lost 4 bases. In nucleotides, the CDR3 is TGCGCCAGGACGGGACAGGGTCTCATCATAAGCTATGGCTACACCTTC. It specifies CARTGQGLIISYGYTF.

The chain is built from TRBV28 and TRBJ1-1; 8 positions match TRBD1. Germline V lookup: CDR1 MDHEN, CDR2 SYDVKM. The CDR3 has 16 amino acids. V lost 3 bases, J lost 1 base, and 7 bases stayed unmatched. The CDR3 loop reads CASSFVLGQGNTEAFF. DNA for the CDR3: TGTGCCAGCAGTTTTGTTCTTGGACAGGGGAACACTGAAGCTTTCTTT.

This chain links TRBV7-2 with TRBJ2-1; TRBD2 matches 7 bases. V trimming: 5 bases; J trimming: 4 bases; junction bases outside the gene matches: 5. CDR3 length: 14 amino acids. Germline V CDR1 and CDR2: SGHTA, FQGNSA. The CDR3 loop reads CASSTGTMYNEQFF. The DNA of the CDR3 is TGTGCCAGCAGCACCGGGACTATGTACAATGAGCAGTTCTTC.

This chain links TRBV7-8 with TRBJ2-1; 8 bases match TRBD2. The V segment lost 1 base and the J segment 3 bases; nucleotides outside the gene matches: 2. The germline V gene encodes CDR1 SGHVS and CDR2 FQNEAQ. CDR3 size: 15 residues. The CDR3 region is CASSLVAGSYNEQFF. The CDR3 DNA reads as TGTGCCAGCAGCTTAGTAGCGGGAAGCTACAATGAGCAGTTCTTC.

The genes are TRBV20-1 and TRBJ2-7; weak D call: TRBD2 (5 bases). The CDR3 length is 13 residues. From germline, CDR1 is DFQATT and CDR2 SNEGSKA (reference sequence). V lost 3 bases and J 4 bases, leaving 13 bases between the germline ends. CDR3 coding DNA: TGCAGTGCTAGTCGCCGGGAAAATTACGAGCAGTACTTC. Translation: CSASRRENYEQYF.

The V and J genes are TRBV5-1 and TRBJ2-1; possibly TRBD2 for D (6 bases). CDR3 size: 15 residues. CDR1 is SGHRS and CDR2 is YFSETQ in the germline V gene. V was cut by 1 base and J by 1 base, with 9 bases left in between. The CDR3 here is CASSLSGRSYNEQFF. In DNA form, the CDR3 reads TGCGCCAGCAGCTTGTCCGGGAGATCCTACAATGAGCAGTTCTTC.

This chain uses TRBV6-2 or TRBV6-3 with TRBJ2-4; 13 bases map to TRBD2. CDR3 length: 18 amino acids. Trimming removed 5 bases from V and 0 bases from J; junction bases left unmatched: 7. Per the germline V gene, CDR1 is MNHEY and CDR2 is SVGEGT. CDR3 region: CASSGGLAGYTAKNIQYF. CDR3 DNA: TGTGCCAGCAGTGGGGGACTAGCGGGATATACAGCCAAAAACATTCAGTACTTC.

The genes are TRBV7-8 and TRBJ2-7, with a possible D match to TRBD2 (7 bases). Germline lookup yields CDR1 SGHVS and CDR2 FQNEAQ. The CDR3 is 16 amino acids. Trimming removed 3 bases from V and 5 bases from J, with 20 bases in between. DNA of the CDR3: TGTGCCAGCAGCTTCAGAACGGGGGGCGCGAATCACGAGCAGTACTTC. Its protein is CASSFRTGGANHEQYF.